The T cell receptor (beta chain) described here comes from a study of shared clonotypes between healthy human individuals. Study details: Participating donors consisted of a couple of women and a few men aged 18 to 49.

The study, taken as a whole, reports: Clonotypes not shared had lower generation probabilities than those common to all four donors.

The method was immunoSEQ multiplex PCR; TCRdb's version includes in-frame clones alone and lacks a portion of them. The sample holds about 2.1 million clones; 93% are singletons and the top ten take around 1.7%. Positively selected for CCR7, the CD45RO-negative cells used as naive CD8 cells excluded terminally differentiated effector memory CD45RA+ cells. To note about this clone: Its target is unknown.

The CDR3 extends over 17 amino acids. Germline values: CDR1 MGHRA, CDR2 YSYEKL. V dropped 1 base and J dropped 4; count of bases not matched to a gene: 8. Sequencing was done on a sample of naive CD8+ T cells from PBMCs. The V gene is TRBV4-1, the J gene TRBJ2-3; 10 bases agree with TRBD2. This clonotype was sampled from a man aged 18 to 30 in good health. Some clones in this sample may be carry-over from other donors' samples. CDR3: CASSQAEREGRSDTQYF. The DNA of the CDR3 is TGCGCCAGCAGCCAAGCTGAGCGGGAGGGCCGCTCAGATACGCAGTATTTT.